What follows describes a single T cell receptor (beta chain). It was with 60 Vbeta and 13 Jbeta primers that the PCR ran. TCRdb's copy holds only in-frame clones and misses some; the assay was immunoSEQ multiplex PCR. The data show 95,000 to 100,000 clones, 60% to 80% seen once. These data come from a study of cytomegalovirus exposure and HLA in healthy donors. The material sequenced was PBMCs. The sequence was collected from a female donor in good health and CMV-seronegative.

The CDR3 spells CASSTREVQHF. The CDR3 coding sequence is TGTGCCAGCAGTACCCGGGAGGTCCAGCATTTT. The V gene is TRBV2, the J gene TRBJ1-5; no clear D. Trimming pared 5 bases from V and 12 bases from J, leaving 11 bases between. The germline CDR1 and CDR2 sequences are SNHLY and FYNNEI. The CDR3 covers 11 residues.